This TCR beta chain was found in a study of T cells in Graves' hyperthyroidism and ophthalmopathy. Turning to the study itself: Peripheral blood samples were taken at initial diagnosis, prior to any treatment. Study-wide results and caveats: The majority of expanded thyroid clonotypes above 0.001 also appeared in blood.

The investigators amplified TCR beta CDR3 regions from RNA transcripts. The primer set for the first-round RT-PCR of the TCR CDR3 was HTBI. TCRdb used MiXCR to reprocess the multiplex PCR reads, holding one entry per CDR3 protein. The top ten hold approximately 4.3% of the sample, which has approximately 610,000 distinct CDR3 sequences, 14% to 15% seen once. Isolation of PBMCs was performed on about 10 ml fresh peripheral blood. Deletions cut 0 bases from V and 5 bases from J, with 10 bases between. The CDR3 loop spans 14 amino acids. CDR1 and CDR2 (germline): LNHNV, YYDKDF (reference sequence). This clonotype was detected many times. Its antigen is undetermined.

The TCR was taken from a woman aged 40 to 50 with Graves' ophthalmopathy. The chain combines TRBV15 with TRBJ2-5, with D hard to call. The sequenced sample consisted of blood. The DNA for the CDR3 is TGTGCCACCAGCAGAGACAAGGGTAGGGAGACCCAGTACTTC. Protein product: CATSRDKGRETQYF.